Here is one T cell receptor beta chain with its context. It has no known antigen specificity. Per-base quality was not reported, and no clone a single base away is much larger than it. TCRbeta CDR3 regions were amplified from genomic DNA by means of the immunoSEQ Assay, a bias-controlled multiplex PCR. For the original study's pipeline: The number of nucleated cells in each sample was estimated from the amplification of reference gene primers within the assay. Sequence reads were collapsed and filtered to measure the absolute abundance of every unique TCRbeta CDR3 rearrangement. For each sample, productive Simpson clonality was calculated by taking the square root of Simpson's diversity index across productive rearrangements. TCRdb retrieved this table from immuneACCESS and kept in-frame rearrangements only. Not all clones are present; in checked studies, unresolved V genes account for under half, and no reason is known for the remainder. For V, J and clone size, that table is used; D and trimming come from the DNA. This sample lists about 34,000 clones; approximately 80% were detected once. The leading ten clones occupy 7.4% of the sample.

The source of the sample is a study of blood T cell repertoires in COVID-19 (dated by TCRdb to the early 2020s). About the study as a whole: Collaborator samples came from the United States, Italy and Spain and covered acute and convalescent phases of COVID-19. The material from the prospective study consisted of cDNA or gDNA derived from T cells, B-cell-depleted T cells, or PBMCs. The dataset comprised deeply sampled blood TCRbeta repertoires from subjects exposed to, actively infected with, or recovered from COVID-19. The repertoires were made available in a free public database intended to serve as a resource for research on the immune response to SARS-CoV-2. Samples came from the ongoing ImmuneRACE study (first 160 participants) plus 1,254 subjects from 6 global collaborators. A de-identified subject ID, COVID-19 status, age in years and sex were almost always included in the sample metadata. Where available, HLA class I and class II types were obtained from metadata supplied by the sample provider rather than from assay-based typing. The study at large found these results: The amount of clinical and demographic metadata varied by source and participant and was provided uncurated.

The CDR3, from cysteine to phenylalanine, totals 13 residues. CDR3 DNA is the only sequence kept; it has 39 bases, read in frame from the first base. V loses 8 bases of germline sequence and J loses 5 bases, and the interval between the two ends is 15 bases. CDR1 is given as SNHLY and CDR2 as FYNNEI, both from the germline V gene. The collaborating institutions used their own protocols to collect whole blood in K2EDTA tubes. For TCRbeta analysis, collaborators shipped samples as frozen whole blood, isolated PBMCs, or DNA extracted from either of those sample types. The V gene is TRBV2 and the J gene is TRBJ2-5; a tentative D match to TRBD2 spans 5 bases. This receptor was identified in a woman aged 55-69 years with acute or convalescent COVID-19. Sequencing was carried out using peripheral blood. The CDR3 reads CASERVLGETQYF. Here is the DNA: TGTGCCAGCGAGAGGGTTTTAGGGGAGACCCAGTACTTC.